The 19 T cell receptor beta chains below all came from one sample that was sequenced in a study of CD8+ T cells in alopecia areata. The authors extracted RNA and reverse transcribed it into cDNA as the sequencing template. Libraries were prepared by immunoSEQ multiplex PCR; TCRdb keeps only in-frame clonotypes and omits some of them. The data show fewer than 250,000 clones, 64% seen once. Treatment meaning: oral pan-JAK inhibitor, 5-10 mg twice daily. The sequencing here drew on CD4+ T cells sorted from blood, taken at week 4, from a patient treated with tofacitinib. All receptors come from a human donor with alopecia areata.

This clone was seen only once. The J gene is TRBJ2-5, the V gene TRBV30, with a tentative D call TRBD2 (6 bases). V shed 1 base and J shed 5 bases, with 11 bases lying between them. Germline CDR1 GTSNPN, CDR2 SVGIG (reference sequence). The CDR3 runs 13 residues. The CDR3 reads CAWSGGIAETQYF. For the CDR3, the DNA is TGTGCCTGGAGTGGCGGGATTGCGGAGACCCAGTACTTC. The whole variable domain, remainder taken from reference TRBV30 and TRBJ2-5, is SQTIHQWPATLVQPVGSPLSLECTVEGTSNPNLYWYRQAAGRGLQLLFYSVGIGQISSEVPQNLSASRPQDRQFILSSKKLLLSDSGFYLCAWSGGIAETQYFGPGTRLLVL.

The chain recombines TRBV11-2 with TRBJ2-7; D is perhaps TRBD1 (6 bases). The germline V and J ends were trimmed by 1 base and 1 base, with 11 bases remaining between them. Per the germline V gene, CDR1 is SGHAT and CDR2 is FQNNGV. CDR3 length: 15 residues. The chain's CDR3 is CASSLAQGWSYEQYF. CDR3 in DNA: TGTGCCAGCAGCTTAGCCCAGGGGTGGTCCTACGAGCAGTACTTC.

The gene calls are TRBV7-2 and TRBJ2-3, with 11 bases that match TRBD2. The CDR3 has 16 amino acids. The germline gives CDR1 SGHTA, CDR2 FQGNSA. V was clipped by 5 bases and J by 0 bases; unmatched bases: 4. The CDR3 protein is CASSQGTSGSTDTQYF. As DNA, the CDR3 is TGTGCCAGCAGCCAGGGGACTAGCGGTAGCACAGATACGCAGTATTTT.

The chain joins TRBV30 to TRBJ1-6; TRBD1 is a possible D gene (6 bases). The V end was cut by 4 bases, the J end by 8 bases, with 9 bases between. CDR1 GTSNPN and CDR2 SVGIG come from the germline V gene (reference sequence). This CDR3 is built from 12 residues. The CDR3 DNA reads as TGTGCCTGGACCAGGGGCTATTCACCCCTCCACTTT. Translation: CAWTRGYSPLHF.

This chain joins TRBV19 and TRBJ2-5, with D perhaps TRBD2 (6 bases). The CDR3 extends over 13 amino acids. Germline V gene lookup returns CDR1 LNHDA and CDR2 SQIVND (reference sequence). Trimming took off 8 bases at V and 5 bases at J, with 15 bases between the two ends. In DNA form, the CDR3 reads TGTGCCAGTGGCGCACTAGCTGGGGAGACCCAGTACTTC. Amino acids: CASGALAGETQYF.

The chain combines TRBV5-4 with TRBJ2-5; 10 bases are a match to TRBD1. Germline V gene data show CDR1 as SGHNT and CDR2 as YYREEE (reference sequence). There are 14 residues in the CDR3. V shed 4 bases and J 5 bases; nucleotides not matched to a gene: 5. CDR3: CASSPGQGRETQYF. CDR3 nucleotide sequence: TGTGCCAGCAGCCCGGGACAGGGGAGGGAGACCCAGTACTTC.

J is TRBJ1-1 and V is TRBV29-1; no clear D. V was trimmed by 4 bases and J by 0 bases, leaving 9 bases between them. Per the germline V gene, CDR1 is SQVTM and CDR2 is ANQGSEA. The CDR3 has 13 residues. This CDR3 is CSVVKTLNTEAFF. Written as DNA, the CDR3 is TGCAGCGTTGTCAAGACATTGAACACTGAAGCTTTCTTT.

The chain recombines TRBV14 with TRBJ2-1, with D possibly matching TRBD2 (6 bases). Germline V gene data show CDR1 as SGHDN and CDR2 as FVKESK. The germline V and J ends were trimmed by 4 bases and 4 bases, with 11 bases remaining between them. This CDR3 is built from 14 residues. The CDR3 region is CASSPLGTYNEQFF. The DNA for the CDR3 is TGTGCCAGCAGCCCCCTGGGGACTTACAATGAGCAGTTCTTC.

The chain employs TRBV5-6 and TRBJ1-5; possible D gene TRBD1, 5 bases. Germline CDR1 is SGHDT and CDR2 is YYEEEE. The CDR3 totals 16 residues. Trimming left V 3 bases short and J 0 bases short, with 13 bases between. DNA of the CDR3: TGTGCCAGCAGCTCCTGGGGGACTTATAGCAATCAGCCCCAGCATTTT. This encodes CASSSWGTYSNQPQHF.

CDR3 in amino acids: CASSRGGFLETQYF. CDR3 nucleotides: TGTGCCAGCAGCCGGGGAGGGTTTTTGGAGACCCAGTACTTC. The rearrangement uses TRBV27 and TRBJ2-5, with 7 nucleotides matching TRBD2. The CDR3 contains 14 residues. Trimming removed 6 bases from V and 5 bases from J; junction bases left unmatched: 9. Germline V CDR1 and CDR2: MNHEY, SMNVEV (reference sequence).

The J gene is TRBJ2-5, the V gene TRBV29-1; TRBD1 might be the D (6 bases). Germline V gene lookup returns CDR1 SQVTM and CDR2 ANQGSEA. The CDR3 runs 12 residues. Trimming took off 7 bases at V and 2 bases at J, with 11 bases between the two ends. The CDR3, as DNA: TGCAGCGCACAGGGACCTCAAGAGACCCAGTACTTC. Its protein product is CSAQGPQETQYF.

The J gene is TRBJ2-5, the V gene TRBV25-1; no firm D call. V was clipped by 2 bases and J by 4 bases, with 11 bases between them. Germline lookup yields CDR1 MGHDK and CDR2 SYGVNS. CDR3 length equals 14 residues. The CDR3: CASSEHDGRETQYF. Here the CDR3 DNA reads TGTGCCAGCAGTGAACATGACGGAAGAGAGACCCAGTACTTC.

CDR3 nucleotide sequence: TGTGCCAGCGGCTCGGTTTGGGCAGGGAATGAGCAGTTCTTC. This translates into CASGSVWAGNEQFF. This rearrangement joins TRBV25-1 to TRBJ2-1; tentatively, D is TRBD1 (5 bases). This CDR3 is built from 14 residues. Germline V gene lookup returns CDR1 MGHDK and CDR2 SYGVNS. V lost 8 bases and J 7 bases, leaving 18 bases between the germline ends. The variable domain in full, with the rest retrieved from reference TRBV25-1 and TRBJ2-1, is EADIYQTPRYLVIGTGKKITLECSQTMGHDKMYWYQQDPGMELHLIHYSYGVNSTEKGDLSSESTVSRIRTEHFPLTLESARPSHTSQYLCASGSVWAGNEQFFGPGTRLTVL.

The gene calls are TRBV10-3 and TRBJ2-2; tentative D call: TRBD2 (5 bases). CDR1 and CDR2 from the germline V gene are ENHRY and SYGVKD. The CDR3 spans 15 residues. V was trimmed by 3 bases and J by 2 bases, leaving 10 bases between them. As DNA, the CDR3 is TGTGCCATCAGTGAAGTGGCGGGTAACACCGGGGAGCTGTTTTTT. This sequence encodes CAISEVAGNTGELFF.

CDR3 DNA sequence: TGTGCCAGCAGCTTATCTGGGGGGGAGACCCAGTACTTC. Translation: CASSLSGGETQYF. This chain links TRBV7-3 with TRBJ2-5; D possibly corresponds to TRBD2 (6 bases). V lost 2 bases, J lost 5 bases, and 9 bases lay in between. Per germline, CDR1 SGHTA and CDR2 FQGTGA. There are 13 residues in the CDR3.

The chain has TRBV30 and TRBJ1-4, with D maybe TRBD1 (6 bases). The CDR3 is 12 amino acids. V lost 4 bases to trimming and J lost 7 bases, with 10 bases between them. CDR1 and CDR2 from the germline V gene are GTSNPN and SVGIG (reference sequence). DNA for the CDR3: TGTGCCTGGACAGGGGCTTCTGAAAAACTGTTTTTT. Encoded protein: CAWTGASEKLFF.

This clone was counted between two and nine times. The CDR3 DNA follows: TGTGCCAGCAGCTTGGACGAGGGAAACTATAATTCACCCCTCCACTTT. It translates to CASSLDEGNYNSPLHF. This sequence joins TRBV5-6 and TRBJ1-6; D is unresolved. Germline CDR1 reads SGHDT; CDR2 reads YYEEEE. CDR3 length: 16 residues. The V and J ends lost 0 bases and 3 bases respectively, with 10 bases between them.

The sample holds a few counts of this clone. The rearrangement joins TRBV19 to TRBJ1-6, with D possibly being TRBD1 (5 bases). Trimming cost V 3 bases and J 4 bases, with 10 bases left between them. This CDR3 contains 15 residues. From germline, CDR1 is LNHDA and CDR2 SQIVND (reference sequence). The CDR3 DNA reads TGTGCCAGTAGTATTGGGGACCGATATAATTCACCCCTCCACTTT. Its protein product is CASSIGDRYNSPLHF. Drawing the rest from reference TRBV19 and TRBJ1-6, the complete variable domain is DGGITQSPKYLFRKEGQNVTLSCEQNLNHDAMYWYRQDPGQGLRLIYYSQIVNDFQKGDIAEGYSVSREKKESFPLTVTSAQKNPTAFYLCASSIGDRYNSPLHFGNGTRLTVT.

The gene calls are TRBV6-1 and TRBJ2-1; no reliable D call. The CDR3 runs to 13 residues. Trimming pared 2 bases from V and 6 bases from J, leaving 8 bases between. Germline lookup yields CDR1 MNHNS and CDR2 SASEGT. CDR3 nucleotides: TGTGCCAGCAGTGAATTGGCCCGCAATGAGCAGTTCTTC. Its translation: CASSELARNEQFF.